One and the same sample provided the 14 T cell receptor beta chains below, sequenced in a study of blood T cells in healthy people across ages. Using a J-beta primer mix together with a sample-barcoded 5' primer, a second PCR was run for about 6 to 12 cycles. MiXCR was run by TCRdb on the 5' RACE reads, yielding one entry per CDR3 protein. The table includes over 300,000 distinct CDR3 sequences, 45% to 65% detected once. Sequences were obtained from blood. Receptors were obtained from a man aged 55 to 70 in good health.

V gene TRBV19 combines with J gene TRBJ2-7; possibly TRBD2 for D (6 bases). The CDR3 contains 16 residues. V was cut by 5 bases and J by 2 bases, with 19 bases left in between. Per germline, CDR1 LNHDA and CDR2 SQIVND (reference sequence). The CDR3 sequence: CASSRGTETSTYEQYF. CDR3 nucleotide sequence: TGTGCCAGTAGTCGTGGGACGGAAACTAGCACCTACGAGCAGTACTTC.

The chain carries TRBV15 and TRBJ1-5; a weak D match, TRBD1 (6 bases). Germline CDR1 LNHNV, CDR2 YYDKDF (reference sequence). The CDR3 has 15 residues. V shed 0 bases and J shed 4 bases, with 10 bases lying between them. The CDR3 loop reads CATSREQGGNQPQHF. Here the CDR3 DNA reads TGTGCCACCAGCAGAGAACAGGGAGGGAATCAGCCCCAGCATTTT.

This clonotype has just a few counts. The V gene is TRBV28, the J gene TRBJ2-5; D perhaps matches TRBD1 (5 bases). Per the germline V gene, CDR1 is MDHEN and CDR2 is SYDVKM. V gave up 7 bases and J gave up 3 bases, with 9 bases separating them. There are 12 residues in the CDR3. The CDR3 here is CASTGQEETQYF. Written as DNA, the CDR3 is TGTGCCAGCACAGGGCAGGAAGAGACCCAGTACTTC.

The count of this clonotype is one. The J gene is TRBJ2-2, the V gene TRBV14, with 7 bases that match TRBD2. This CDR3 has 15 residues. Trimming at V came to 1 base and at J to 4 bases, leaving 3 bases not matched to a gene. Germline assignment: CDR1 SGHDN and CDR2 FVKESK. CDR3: CASSQVLAGTGELFF. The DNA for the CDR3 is TGTGCCAGCAGCCAAGTTTTAGCGGGCACCGGGGAGCTGTTTTTT.

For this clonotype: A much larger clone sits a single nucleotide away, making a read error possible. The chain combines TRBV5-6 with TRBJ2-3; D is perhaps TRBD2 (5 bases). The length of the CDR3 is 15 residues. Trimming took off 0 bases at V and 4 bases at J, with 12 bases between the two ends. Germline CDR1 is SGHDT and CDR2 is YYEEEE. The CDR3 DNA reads TGTGCCAGCAGCTTGGCCGGGATCGACGCAGATACGCAGTATTTT. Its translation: CASSLAGIDADTQYF.

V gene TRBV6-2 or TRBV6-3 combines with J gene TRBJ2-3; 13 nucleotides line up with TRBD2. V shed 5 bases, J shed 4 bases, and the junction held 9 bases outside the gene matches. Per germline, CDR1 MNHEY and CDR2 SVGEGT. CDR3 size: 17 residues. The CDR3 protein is CASSPWTSGRMSDTQYF. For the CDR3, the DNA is TGTGCCAGCAGTCCCTGGACTAGCGGGAGAATGTCAGATACGCAGTATTTT.

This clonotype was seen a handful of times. The CDR3 nucleotides are TGTGCCAGTAGTGGGACAGGTATCATTCAGTACTTC. It translates to CASSGTGIIQYF. The rearrangement links TRBV19 to TRBJ2-4; TRBD1 agrees at 8 bases. This CDR3 is 12 amino acids long. V trimming: 5 bases; J trimming: 9 bases; junction bases outside the gene matches: 3. Germline assignment: CDR1 LNHDA and CDR2 SQIVND (reference sequence).

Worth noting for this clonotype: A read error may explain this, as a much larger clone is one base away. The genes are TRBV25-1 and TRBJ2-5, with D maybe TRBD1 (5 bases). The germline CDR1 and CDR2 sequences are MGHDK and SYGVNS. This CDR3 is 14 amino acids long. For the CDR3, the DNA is TGTGCCAACAGTGGACAACACTCCGGGGAGACCCAGTACTTC. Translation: CANSGQHSGETQYF. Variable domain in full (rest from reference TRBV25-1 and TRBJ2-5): EADIYQTPRYLVIGTGKKITLECSQTMGHDKMYWYQQDPGMELHLIHYSYGVNSTEKGDLSSESTVSRIRTEHFPLTLESARPSHTSQYLCANSGQHSGETQYFGPGTRLLVL.

As DNA, the CDR3 is TGTGCCAGCAGCCGGACAGGGCGCTATGGCTACACCTTC. Encoded protein: CASSRTGRYGYTF. The rearrangement links TRBV28 to TRBJ1-2, with 8 bases lining up with TRBD1. There are 13 residues in the CDR3. J was trimmed by 4 bases and V by 6 bases; bases with no gene match: 4. In germline, CDR1 is MDHEN, CDR2 SYDVKM.

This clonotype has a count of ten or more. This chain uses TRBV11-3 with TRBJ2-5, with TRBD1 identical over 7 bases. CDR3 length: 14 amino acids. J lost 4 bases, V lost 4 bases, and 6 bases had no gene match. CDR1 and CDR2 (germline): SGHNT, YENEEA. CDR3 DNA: TGTGCCAGCAGCTCGCCACGGGACAGAGAGACCCAGTACTTC. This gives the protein CASSSPRDRETQYF.

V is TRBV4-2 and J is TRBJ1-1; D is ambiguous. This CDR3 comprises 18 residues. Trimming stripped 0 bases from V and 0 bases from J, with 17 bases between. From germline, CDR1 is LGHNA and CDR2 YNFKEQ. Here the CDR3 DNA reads TGTGCCAGCAGCCAAGAATCGCGGGCAGGCCTCATGAACACTGAAGCTTTCTTT. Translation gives CASSQESRAGLMNTEAFF.

For the CDR3, the DNA is TGTGCCACCAGCCCATGGACAGGTTCTAACTATGGCTACACCTTC. It codes for CATSPWTGSNYGYTF. This chain links TRBV15 with TRBJ1-2; 7 bases agree with TRBD1. From germline, CDR1 is LNHNV and CDR2 YYDKDF (reference sequence). This CDR3 is 15 amino acids long. The V segment lost 5 bases and the J segment 0 bases; nucleotides outside the gene matches: 6.

DNA of the CDR3: TGTGCCAGCAGCTTAGATCCTAGCACCGGGGAGCTGTTTTTT. It specifies CASSLDPSTGELFF. The chain recombines TRBV11-2 with TRBJ2-2; D not certain. The ends were cut back, 0 bases at V and 4 bases at J, with 6 bases in the middle. Germline CDR1 is SGHAT and CDR2 is FQNNGV. The CDR3 consists of 14 residues.

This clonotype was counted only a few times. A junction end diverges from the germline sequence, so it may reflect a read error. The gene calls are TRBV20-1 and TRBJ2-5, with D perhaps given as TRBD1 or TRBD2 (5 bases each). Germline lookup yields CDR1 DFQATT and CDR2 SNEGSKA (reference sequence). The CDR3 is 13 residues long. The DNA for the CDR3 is TGTAGTGCCAACCGGGACGGTCAAGAGACCCAGTACTTC. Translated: CSANRDGQETQYF.